This TCR beta chain comes out of a study of identical twins. Points from the study as a whole: Invariant MAIT and iNKT cells are populations that could partly confound zero-insertion analyses.

TCRdb used MiXCR to reprocess the 5' RACE reads, holding one entry per CDR3 protein. The sample includes under 900,000 distinct CDR3 sequences, roughly 20% of them seen just once. CDR3 length: 15 residues. V gave up 6 bases and J gave up 0 bases, with 16 bases separating them. CDR1 and CDR2 from the germline V gene are DFQATT and SNEGSKA (reference sequence). Note on this clonotype: Antigen: not known.

This sample was shared with a second study, whose subject was T cells expressing NK-cell markers. From that paper: The sequencing cohort of eight donors included seven HCMV-seropositive individuals and one seronegative individual. The CD3+CD56-NKG2C+ fraction of a handful of donors was also led by these clonotypes.

Input material: PBMCs. The clonotype was recovered from a woman between 18 and 29 years old in good health. V usage is TRBV20-1 and J usage is TRBJ2-3; the D gene is possibly TRBD2 (5 bases). The CDR3 is CSARLPGKSTDTQYF. The CDR3, as DNA: TGCAGTGCCCGACTACCGGGAAAAAGCACAGATACGCAGTATTTT.